This T cell receptor (beta chain) was sequenced for a study of cytomegalovirus exposure and HLA in healthy donors. Study-wide results and caveats: Both high specificity and high sensitivity reportedly marked the classifier's diagnosis of cytomegalovirus status.

With regard to this clone: Its antigen remains unidentified. Other nucleotide sequences from this sample produce the same CDR3.

The V segment lost 1 base and the J segment 2 bases; nucleotides outside the gene matches: 4. The CDR3 loop spans 15 amino acids. The V gene's germline CDR1 is MNHEY and CDR2 SMNVEV (reference sequence). The donors were members of the validation cohort comprising some 120 subjects, separate from the roughly 600-subject first cohort. This table comes from immunoSEQ multiplex PCR, and its TCRdb copy is limited to in-frame clones, with some not included. The repertoire holds over 200,000 clones, with 70% to 90% as singletons. The chain joins TRBV27 to TRBJ2-5; TRBD1 matches 7 bases. The clonotype was recovered from a woman aged 18-30 years in good health and CMV-seronegative. The sample taken for sequencing was PBMCs. In DNA form, the CDR3 reads TGTGCCAGCAGTTTATTTGGGGACAGACAAGAGACCCAGTACTTC. It encodes CASSLFGDRQETQYF.